A selection of T cell receptor beta chains follows, all from one sample in a study of T cell changes during pregnancy in multiple sclerosis. Some clones are missing from TCRdb's copy, which holds only in-frame ones; the method was immunoSEQ multiplex PCR. The data contain approximately 45,000 clones, around 90% of them singletons. This specimen was CD8+ T cells from peripheral blood mononuclear cells, taken in the second trimester of pregnancy. The receptor set was obtained from a female donor with multiple sclerosis, enrolled in a pregnancy study. Both conserved end residues are trimmed from each CDR3. Each record gives: V gene, J gene, CDR3 protein.

TRBV27	TRBJ2-3	ASRGLAGGTDTQY
TRBV27	TRBJ1-2	ASSFLDQGGYYGYT
TRBV25-1	TRBJ2-1	ASWDSSYNEQF
TRBV28	TRBJ1-4	ASSPLTDQADFATNEKLF
TRBV9	TRBJ2-3	ASSALAGAYTDTQY
TRBV27	TRBJ2-7	ASSAQGGSYEQY
TRBV13	TRBJ2-2	ASSLGQGSTGELF
TRBV29-1	TRBJ1-1	SVGESNTEAF
TRBV14	TRBJ1-2	ASSLTGRGFGYGYT
TRBV9	TRBJ1-1	ASSGDRGRNTEAF
TRBV27	TRBJ2-2	ASSFRGYTGELF